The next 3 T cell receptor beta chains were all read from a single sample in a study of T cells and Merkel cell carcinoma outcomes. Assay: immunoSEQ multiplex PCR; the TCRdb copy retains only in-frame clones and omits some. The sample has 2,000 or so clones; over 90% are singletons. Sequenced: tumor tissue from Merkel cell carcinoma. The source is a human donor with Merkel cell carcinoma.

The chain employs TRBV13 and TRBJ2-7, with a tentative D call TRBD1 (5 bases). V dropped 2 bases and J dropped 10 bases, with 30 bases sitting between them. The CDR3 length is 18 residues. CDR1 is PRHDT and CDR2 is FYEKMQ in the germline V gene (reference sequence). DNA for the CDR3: TGTGCCAGCAGCTTAAAGGGTCCGGGCGTCGCCATCAACAGGCTACAGTACTTC. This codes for CASSLKGPGVAINRLQYF. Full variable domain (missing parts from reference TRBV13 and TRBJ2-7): AAGVIQSPRHLIKEKRETATLKCYPIPRHDTVYWYQQGPGQDPQFLISFYEKMQSDKGSIPDRFSAQQFSDYHSELNMSSLELGDSALYFCASSLKGPGVAINRLQYFGPGTRLTVT.

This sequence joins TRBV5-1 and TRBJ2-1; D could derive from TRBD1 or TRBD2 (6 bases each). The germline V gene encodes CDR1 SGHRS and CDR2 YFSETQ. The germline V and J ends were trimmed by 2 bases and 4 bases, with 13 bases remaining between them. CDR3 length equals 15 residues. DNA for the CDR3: TGCGCCAGCAGCTTCCGAGGGGGGATTTACAATGAGCAGTTCTTC. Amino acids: CASSFRGGIYNEQFF.

The CDR3 reads CASSQGIRYEQYF. The CDR3 bases are TGCGCCAGCAGCCAAGGAATTAGATACGAGCAGTACTTC. This chain uses TRBV4-3 with TRBJ2-7; no clear D. Trimming shortened V by 1 base and J by 4 bases, and 8 bases separated the two germline ends. The CDR3 length is 13 residues. From germline, CDR1 is LGHNA and CDR2 YSLEER.